These T cell receptor beta chains were read from a single sample in a study of CD8 T cells in ankylosing spondylitis. TCRdb analysed the 5' RACE reads with MiXCR anew, one entry per CDR3 protein. The sample lists roughly 230,000 distinct CDR3 sequences, under 20% occurring once. What was sequenced was blood, either unsorted or a sorted T cell fraction (not recorded which). The receptors originated from a male donor with ankylosing spondylitis or in good health (not recorded which). Each CDR3 is given without its conserved first and last residue.

v_gene | CDR3aa
TRBV9 | ASSPREGTLLIGQETQY
TRBV4-1 | ASSQQPGGVGDTQY
TRBV5-1 | ASSGTSGKVDEQY
TRBV5-1 | ASSPGTSLHEQY
TRBV7-3 | ASSLSPTVGNTGELF
TRBV7-2 | ASSLYHSINEQF
TRBV7-2 | ASSLSTGMGRPQH
TRBV20-1 | SASPPVSYEQY
TRBV25-1 | ASSVTGSNQPQH
TRBV27 | ASSALTGGNNQPQH
TRBV29-1 | SVVGVYNEQF
TRBV9 | ASSVETGGYT
TRBV7-8 | ASSLLVRDKENEETQY
TRBV20-1 | SATVGRGETQY
TRBV16 | ASSTGEETQY
TRBV12-3/TRBV12-4 | ASTIPGLVLY
TRBV11-2 | ASSPGEIAGPSYNEQF
TRBV15 | ATSSSAPTSSYNEQF
TRBV29-1 | SGTGAAYEQY
TRBV9 | ASSVEQKNTEAF
TRBV4-1 | ASSQGVLGGETQY
TRBV7-8 | ASSLVRGTTDTQY
TRBV4-3 | ASSPSPAGGPDEQF
TRBV29-1 | SVEDPSAAYYNEQF
TRBV12-3/TRBV12-4 | ASTQGGLGYT